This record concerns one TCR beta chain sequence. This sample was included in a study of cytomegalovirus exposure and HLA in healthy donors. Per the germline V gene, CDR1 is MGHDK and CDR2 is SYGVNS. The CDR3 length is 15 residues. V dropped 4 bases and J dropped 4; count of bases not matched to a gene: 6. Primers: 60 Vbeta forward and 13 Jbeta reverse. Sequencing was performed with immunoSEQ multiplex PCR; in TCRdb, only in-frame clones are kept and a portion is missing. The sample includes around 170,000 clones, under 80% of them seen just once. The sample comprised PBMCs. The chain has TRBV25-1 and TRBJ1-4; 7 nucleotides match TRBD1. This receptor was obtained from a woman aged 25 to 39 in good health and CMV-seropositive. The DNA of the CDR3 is TGTGCCAGCAGTGGAAGAGGACAGGATAATGAAAAACTGTTTTTT. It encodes CASSGRGQDNEKLFF.